This T cell receptor (beta chain) originates from a study of blood T cell repertoires in COVID-19. As for the study in general: Sample material is recorded as cDNA or gDNA derived from T cells, B-cell-depleted T cells, or PBMCs.

Sequencing used immunoSEQ multiplex PCR; TCRdb keeps in-frame clones, though not all of them. The table lists over 250,000 clones, about 87% of them singletons. V was pared by 2 bases and J by 0 bases, with 11 bases between. There are 16 residues in the CDR3. The germline gives CDR1 MRHNA, CDR2 SNTAGT. Recovered status applied to Cohort 3 donors who had two consecutive negative PCRs. It also applied to those with clearance or with symptom resolution. A few counts support this clone. This TCR was recovered from a woman between 45 and 60 years old who had recovered from COVID-19. The sample was PBMCs or T cells enriched from blood (not recorded which). The genes are TRBV6-4 and TRBJ2-1; perhaps TRBD1 as D (6 bases). The CDR3 region is CASSDGGGDSYNEQFF. The CDR3, as DNA: TGTGCCAGCAGTGACGGGGGCGGAGACTCCTACAATGAGCAGTTCTTC.